A single count supports the clone carrying this TCR beta chain. The data were obtained in a study of technical replicates of blood from a few donors. This CDR3 has 16 residues. Germline CDR1 SEHNR, CDR2 FQNEAQ (reference sequence). Trimming removed 4 bases at V and 4 bases at J, with 19 bases between. TCRdb's table, derived via immunoSEQ multiplex PCR, lists solely in-frame clones and lacks some. Of about 70,000 clones in the sample, roughly 96% are singletons; the top ten hold approximately 0.21%. What was sequenced was T cells isolated from PBMCs. This chain uses TRBV7-9 with TRBJ1-1; a possible D gene is TRBD1 (6 bases). The sequence derives from a human donor in good health. The CDR3 loop reads CASSWGGRKGGTEAFF. The CDR3 region has the DNA TGTGCCAGCAGCTGGGGGGGGAGAAAAGGGGGCACTGAAGCTTTCTTT.